The T cell receptor (beta chain) described here comes from a study of Ad26.COV2.S vaccination and SARS-CoV-2 variants. Looking at the study overall: The donor belonged to the COV1001 Ad26.COV2.S trial arm. Intramuscular Ad26.COV2.S doses were given once or twice, 56 days apart.

Treatment specified: approximately 18 received Ad26.COV2.S at low or high dose, single or two shots; about 5 received placebo; per-sample allocation not given. It was on day 63 after the first vaccine or placebo injection that samples were taken. The individual, an adult aged 18-55 years, was a donor in Boston. The study, taken as a whole, reports: Compared with placebo recipients, vaccine recipients had higher spike-specific TCR breadth.

Remarks on this clone: Antigen specificity is unknown.

TCRdb's copy holds only in-frame clones and misses some; the assay was immunoSEQ multiplex PCR. The sample lists some 460,000 clones, 70% to 90% occurring once. Germline CDR1 and CDR2: SGHDN and FVKESK. The CDR3 is 14 amino acids. V was shortened by 0 bases and J by 8 bases, with 12 bases between the two germline ends. The V and J genes are TRBV14 and TRBJ2-3; weak D call: TRBD2 (6 bases). The source was peripheral blood, collected in a trial of Ad26.COV2.S vaccine versus placebo. This TCR derives from a person aged 18 to 65 who received the Ad26.COV2.S COVID-19 vaccine or a placebo. The CDR3 DNA reads as TGTGCCAGCAGCCAAGAAACAGTGGGGGGTACGCAGTATTTT. Translated, it gives CASSQETVGGTQYF.